This T cell receptor (beta chain) was sequenced during a study of T cell changes during pregnancy in multiple sclerosis. In this sample, this clone turned up a few times. Profiled with immunoSEQ multiplex PCR; TCRdb holds only in-frame clones, not every one. This sample has 30,000 to 40,000 clones; more than 75% occur once, and the top ten carry 6.5% to 8.5%. Germline V gene lookup returns CDR1 LNHDA and CDR2 SQIVND (reference sequence). The CDR3 is 14 residues long. V lost 1 base to trimming and J lost 7 bases, with 13 bases between them. The chain combines TRBV19 with TRBJ1-2; possible D gene TRBD1, 5 bases. The sequence was obtained from a female donor with multiple sclerosis, enrolled in a pregnancy study. The sequenced sample was CD8+ T cells from peripheral blood mononuclear cells, obtained in the third trimester of pregnancy. DNA of the CDR3: TGTGCCAGTAGTATAGGTGAAGGGGCTGTTGGCTACACCTTC. This translates into CASSIGEGAVGYTF.